This T cell receptor (beta chain) was captured in a study of blood T cell repertoires in COVID-19. About the research overall: Acute and convalescent COVID-19 samples came from the United States, Italy and Spain.

In germline, CDR1 is GTSNPN, CDR2 SVGIG (reference sequence). Trimming took 4 bases from V and 1 from J; bases not matched to a gene: 9. CDR3 length: 15 residues. This clone appeared a single time. Clones were read by immunoSEQ multiplex PCR, and TCRdb kept only the in-frame ones, dropping some. The sample includes about 310,000 clones, roughly 89% of them seen just once. Study members were between about 18 and 95 years old and lived in around 24 US regions. This clonotype originated in a woman aged 25 to 39 who had recovered from COVID-19. The V call is TRBV30, the J call TRBJ1-1; 7 positions agree with TRBD1. Sequences were obtained from PBMCs or T cells enriched from blood (not recorded which). The CDR3 reads CAWIRRGQQNTEAFF. For the CDR3, the DNA is TGTGCCTGGATCAGAAGGGGACAGCAGAACACTGAAGCTTTCTTT.